This T cell receptor beta chain was sequenced in a study of T cells in Graves' hyperthyroidism and ophthalmopathy. There are 17 residues in the CDR3. Germline loops: CDR1 MNHNS, CDR2 SASEGT. Trimming cost V 2 bases and J 3 bases; bases outside gene matches: 10. Ten or more counts support this clonotype. Its specificity is unknown. Those patients with uncontrolled infection, other autoimmune disease, pregnancy or lactation were excluded. Amplification yielded TCR beta CDR3 regions, with RNA transcripts as the source. The HTBI primer set served for first-round RT-PCR of the TCR CDR3. TCRdb used MiXCR to reprocess the multiplex PCR reads, holding one entry per CDR3 protein. The sample contains 480,000 or so distinct CDR3 sequences, 13% to 15% of which appear only once. Study-wide results and limits: Before onset, ophthalmopathy was predicted by the model a median approximately 6.5 months earlier. Stable hyperthyroidism was separated from ophthalmopathy by a model based on 13 V-J features.

Sample: blood. This chain joins TRBV6-1 and TRBJ2-7; 10 bases agree with TRBD1. The TCR sequence derives from a woman younger than 30 with Graves' hyperthyroidism. The CDR3 is CASSERWGGTGDYEQYV. The DNA of the CDR3 is TGTGCCAGCAGTGAACGATGGGGGGGGACAGGGGACTACGAGCAGTACGTC.